Described below is a single T cell receptor beta chain sequence and its context. Its antigen is currently unknown. V lost 5 bases to trimming and J lost 5 bases, with 12 bases between them. Germline assignment: CDR1 SEHNR and CDR2 FQNEAQ (reference sequence). CDR3 size: 13 residues. TCRdb recomputed calls from the 5' RACE reads with MiXCR, one row per CDR3 protein. The sample lists 140,000 to 150,000 distinct CDR3 sequences; 5% to 8% were seen once. The record originates from a study of T cells after yellow fever vaccination. The overall study: In the case of low-cell-number fractions, SMART-Seq v4 Ultra Low Input was used for preparation.

Study results and caveats: Contamination by abundant bulk-population clonotypes could be present in FACS-sorted repertoires. Clones that expanded after primary vaccination mostly reappeared after the booster (nearly 98% CD4, about 91% CD8). Only a minor proportion of clonotypes was detected across both CD4 and CD8 compartments.

The input for sequencing was CD4+ T cells sorted from PBMCs, taken 10 days after the yellow fever booster vaccination. The chain carries TRBV7-9 and TRBJ2-5; D uncertain. This clonotype was obtained from a young man who received the YFV17D yellow fever vaccine. The CDR3 nucleotides are TGTGCCAGCAGCCCCTCTTCAGTGGAGACCCAGTACTTC. The encoded protein is CASSPSSVETQYF.